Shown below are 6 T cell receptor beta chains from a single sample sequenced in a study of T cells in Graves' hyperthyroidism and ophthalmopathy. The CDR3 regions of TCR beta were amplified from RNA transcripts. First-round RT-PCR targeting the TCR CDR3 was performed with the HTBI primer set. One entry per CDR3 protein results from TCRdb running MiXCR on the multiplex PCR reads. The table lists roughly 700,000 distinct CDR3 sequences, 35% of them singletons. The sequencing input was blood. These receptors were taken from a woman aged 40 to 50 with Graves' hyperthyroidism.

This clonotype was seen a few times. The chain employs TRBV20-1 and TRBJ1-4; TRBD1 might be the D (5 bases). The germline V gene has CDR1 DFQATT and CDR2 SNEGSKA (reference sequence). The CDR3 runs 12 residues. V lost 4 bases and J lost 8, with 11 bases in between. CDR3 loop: CSAIRGNEKLFF. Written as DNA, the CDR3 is TGCAGTGCTATACGGGGGAACGAAAAACTGTTTTTT.

The CDR3 sequence: CASSVQGAGANVLTF. The DNA for the CDR3 is TGTGCCAGCAGCGTACAGGGGGCAGGGGCCAACGTCCTGACTTTC. This chain uses TRBV7-2 with TRBJ2-6, with TRBD1 matching over 9 bases. V lost 5 bases and J lost 4; bases outside the gene matches: 3. The CDR3 loop spans 15 amino acids. Germline V gives CDR1 SGHTA, CDR2 FQGNSA. Looking up the rest from reference TRBV7-2 and TRBJ2-6 gives the full variable domain: GAGVSQSPSNKVTEKGKDVELRCDPISGHTALYWYRQSLGQGLEFLIYFQGNSAPDKSGLPSDRFSAERTGGSVSTLTIQRTQQEDSAVYLCASSVQGAGANVLTFGAGSRLTVL.

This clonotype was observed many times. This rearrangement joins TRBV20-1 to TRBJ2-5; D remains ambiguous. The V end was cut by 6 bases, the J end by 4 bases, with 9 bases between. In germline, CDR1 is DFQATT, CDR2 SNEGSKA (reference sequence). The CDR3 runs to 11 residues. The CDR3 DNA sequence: TGCAGTGCCCCAGAAGGAGAGACCCAGTACTTC. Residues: CSAPEGETQYF.

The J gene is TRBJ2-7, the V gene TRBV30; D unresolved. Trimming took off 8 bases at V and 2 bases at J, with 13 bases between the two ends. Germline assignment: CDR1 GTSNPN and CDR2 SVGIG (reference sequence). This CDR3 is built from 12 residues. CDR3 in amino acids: CAREWGPYEQYF. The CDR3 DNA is TGTGCCAGAGAATGGGGTCCCTACGAGCAGTACTTC.

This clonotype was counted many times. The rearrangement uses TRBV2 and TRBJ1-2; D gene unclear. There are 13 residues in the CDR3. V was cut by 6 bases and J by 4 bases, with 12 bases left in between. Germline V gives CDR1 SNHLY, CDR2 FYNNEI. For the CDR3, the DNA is TGTGCCAGCAGGGACGACGGTACCTATGGCTACACCTTC. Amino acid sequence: CASRDDGTYGYTF.

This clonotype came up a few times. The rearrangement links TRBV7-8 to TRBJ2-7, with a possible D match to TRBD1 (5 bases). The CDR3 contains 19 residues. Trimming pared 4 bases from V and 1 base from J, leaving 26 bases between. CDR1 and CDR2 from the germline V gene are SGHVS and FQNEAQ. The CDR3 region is CASSSSGRQPIYRSYEQYF. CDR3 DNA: TGTGCCAGCAGCTCCTCGGGTAGACAGCCAATATACCGTTCCTACGAGCAGTACTTC.